The 18 T cell receptor beta chains below were found in one sample sequenced in a study of T cell changes during pregnancy in multiple sclerosis. Sequencing used immunoSEQ multiplex PCR; TCRdb keeps in-frame clones, though not all of them. The data hold around 80,000 clones, with around 94% observed a single time. This specimen was peripheral blood, taken in the second trimester of pregnancy. These receptors all come from a female donor in good health, enrolled as a control in a pregnancy study.

This clone has just one count. The genes are TRBV28 and TRBJ2-7, with D maybe TRBD1 (6 bases). The CDR3 spans 16 residues. Per the germline V gene, CDR1 is MDHEN and CDR2 is SYDVKM. Trimming shortened V by 4 bases and J by 2 bases, and 18 bases separated the two germline ends. CDR3 amino acids: CASSSVTGSDPYEQYF. CDR3 DNA sequence: TGTGCCAGCAGTTCCGTCACAGGGTCCGACCCCTACGAGCAGTACTTC.

This clone was recorded only once. The V and J genes are TRBV6-5 and TRBJ2-2; TRBD2 might be the D (5 bases). The CDR3 runs to 16 residues. Germline CDR1 and CDR2: MNHEY and SVGAGI. V lost 3 bases and J 1 base, leaving 12 bases between the germline ends. CDR3 loop: CASSYLASWNTGELFF. DNA for the CDR3: TGTGCCAGCAGTTATTTAGCTAGCTGGAACACCGGGGAGCTGTTTTTT.

The chain employs TRBV7-9 and TRBJ1-1, with D uncertain. Germline loops: CDR1 SEHNR, CDR2 FQNEAQ (reference sequence). This CDR3 region has 13 residues. V dropped 2 bases and J dropped 4 bases, with 8 bases sitting between them. In DNA form, the CDR3 reads TGTGCCAGCAGCTTAACGGGTACCACTGAAGCTTTCTTT. Translated, it gives CASSLTGTTEAFF.

This chain links TRBV6-5 with TRBJ2-1; D is possibly TRBD1 (5 bases). Germline V CDR1 and CDR2: MNHEY, SVGAGI. V lost 0 bases and J 0 bases, leaving 9 bases between the germline ends. The CDR3 runs to 16 residues. The CDR3 DNA follows: TGTGCCAGCAGTTACTCGCAGGGTCGCTCCTACAATGAGCAGTTCTTC. It encodes CASSYSQGRSYNEQFF.

The rearrangement links TRBV28 to TRBJ2-7; TRBD1 matches 7 bases. With 5 bases clipped from V and 3 bases from J, the junction kept 7 bases outside the gene matches. The CDR3 has 14 amino acids. The germline gives CDR1 MDHEN, CDR2 SYDVKM. CDR3 loop: CASSLRTGNYEQYF. The CDR3 DNA is TGTGCCAGCAGTCTAAGGACAGGCAACTACGAGCAGTACTTC.

CDR3 region: CASSVGLAKGETQYF. In nucleotides, the CDR3 is TGTGCCAGCAGCGTAGGGCTAGCAAAGGGTGAGACCCAGTACTTC. The chain carries TRBV9 and TRBJ2-5; TRBD2 might be the D (5 bases). CDR3 size: 15 residues. V was shortened by 0 bases and J by 5 bases, with 14 bases between the two germline ends. The V gene's germline CDR1 is SGDLS and CDR2 YYNGEE.

The chain carries TRBV6-5 and TRBJ1-5; maybe TRBD1 (5 bases). The CDR3 consists of 15 residues. Trimming left V 6 bases short and J 7 bases short, with 19 bases between. Germline loops: CDR1 MNHEY, CDR2 SVGAGI. CDR3: CASSLMAGPGQPQHF. For the CDR3, the DNA is TGTGCCAGCAGCCTGATGGCAGGTCCAGGGCAGCCCCAGCATTTT.

The rearrangement joins TRBV2 to TRBJ2-7, with 8 nucleotides matching TRBD1. Per the germline V gene, CDR1 is SNHLY and CDR2 is FYNNEI. The CDR3 has 15 amino acids. V gave up 4 bases and J gave up 4 bases; unmatched junction bases: 9. DNA of the CDR3: TGTGCCAGCAGTGGCCCCCGGACAGGGATTTACGAGCAGTACTTC. It yields the protein CASSGPRTGIYEQYF.

This sequence joins TRBV9 and TRBJ2-5; no reliable D call. Germline CDR1 is SGDLS and CDR2 is YYNGEE. The CDR3 is 15 amino acids. V was cut by 0 bases and J by 7 bases, with 16 bases left in between. DNA of the CDR3: TGTGCCAGCAGCGTAGGGGTCTACTCGGGTGGGACCCAGTACTTC. Protein: CASSVGVYSGGTQYF.

The chain joins TRBV7-9 to TRBJ1-1; no firm D call. This CDR3 comprises 13 residues. Trimming left V 8 bases short and J 3 bases short, with 13 bases between. Germline assignment: CDR1 SEHNR and CDR2 FQNEAQ (reference sequence). The CDR3 nucleotides read TGTGCCAGCTCTACGAGGGCGGACACTGAAGCTTTCTTT. Encoded protein: CASSTRADTEAFF.

The chain employs TRBV5-6 and TRBJ1-4, with D perhaps TRBD1 (6 bases). There are 14 residues in the CDR3. Germline V gene lookup returns CDR1 SGHDT and CDR2 YYEEEE. V was trimmed by 4 bases and J by 5 bases, leaving 12 bases between them. CDR3: CASSRGQTNEKLFF. CDR3 in DNA: TGTGCCAGCAGCCGAGGACAGACGAATGAAAAACTGTTTTTT. The full variable domain, completed using reference TRBV5-6 and TRBJ1-4, is DAGVTQSPTHLIKTRGQQVTLRCSPKSGHDTVSWYQQALGQGPQFIFQYYEEEERQRGNFPDRFSGHQFPNYSSELNVNALLLGDSALYLCASSRGQTNEKLFFGSGTQLSVL.

This clone was seen once. V and J are TRBV7-2 and TRBJ2-7; 9 bases are a match to TRBD2. V was pared by 2 bases and J by 2 bases, with 13 bases of the junction left unmatched. In germline, CDR1 is SGHTA, CDR2 FQGNSA. This CDR3 comprises 18 residues. DNA of the CDR3: TGTGCCAGCAGCTTAAAAGACAACGTAGCGGGAGTCCCCTACGAGCAGTACTTC. This gives the protein CASSLKDNVAGVPYEQYF.

This clone has only one observation. The rearrangement joins TRBV11-3 to TRBJ2-5, with TRBD2 as a possible D gene (6 bases). With 0 bases removed from V and 4 bases from J, the gap between germline ends came to 12 bases. This CDR3 contains 15 residues. Germline CDR1 and CDR2: SGHNT and YENEEA. The CDR3 DNA follows: TGTGCCAGCAGCTTAGATGGAGGGAAGGGAGAGACCCAGTACTTC. Encoded protein: CASSLDGGKGETQYF.

The chain joins TRBV28 to TRBJ1-2, with 7 bases that match TRBD1. The V gene end was trimmed by 5 bases and the J gene end by 5 bases; junction bases not matched to a gene: 5. This CDR3 has 13 amino acids. Germline CDR1 and CDR2: MDHEN and SYDVKM. CDR3: CASSRQGYYGYTF. The CDR3 region has the DNA TGTGCCAGCAGTCGACAGGGATATTATGGCTACACCTTC.

The chain links TRBV28 to TRBJ1-5; D is perhaps TRBD1 (6 bases). The CDR3 has 15 residues. V was pared by 4 bases and J by 6 bases, with 16 bases between. Germline V gene sequence: CDR1 MDHEN, CDR2 SYDVKM. CDR3 loop: CASSSFRGGSQPQHF. CDR3 nucleotide sequence: TGTGCCAGCAGTTCGTTCAGGGGAGGGAGTCAGCCCCAGCATTTT.

The rearrangement links TRBV28 to TRBJ2-4; D not resolved. CDR1 and CDR2 from the germline V gene are MDHEN and SYDVKM. CDR3 length: 11 residues. Trimming removed 6 bases from V and 4 bases from J, with 4 bases in between. CDR3 residues: CASSKKNIQYF. The CDR3 DNA reads TGTGCCAGCAGCAAAAAAAACATTCAGTACTTC.

This clone was found once. This rearrangement joins TRBV4-1 to TRBJ2-1, with TRBD2 identical over 7 bases. Germline lookup yields CDR1 MGHRA and CDR2 YSYEKL. V shed 1 base, J shed 2 bases, and the junction held 2 bases outside the gene matches. The CDR3 length is 15 residues. The CDR3 loop reads CASSQGLAAYNEQFF. Written as DNA, the CDR3 is TGCGCCAGCAGCCAAGGGCTAGCGGCCTACAATGAGCAGTTCTTC.

The chain combines TRBV2 with TRBJ1-2; possible D gene TRBD1, 5 bases. Germline CDR1 SNHLY, CDR2 FYNNEI. The CDR3 loop spans 14 amino acids. V lost 7 bases and J 0 bases, leaving 12 bases between the germline ends. DNA for the CDR3: TGTGCCAGCAAAGTCGACAGCACTAACTATGGCTACACCTTC. Amino acids: CASKVDSTNYGYTF.